Listed below are T cell receptor beta chains from one sample, sequenced in a study of tumor-infiltrating lymphocytes in primary liver carcinoma. TCRdb passed the multiplex PCR reads through MiXCR, listing each CDR3 protein once. The table includes tens of thousands of distinct CDR3 sequences, approximately 79% detected once. Sequencing was performed on liver tumor tissue from sampling region 4. These receptors came from a woman aged 25 to 39 with primary liver carcinoma and hepatitis B virus infection. Each CDR3 is given with its conserved first and last residue. The order of the fields is CDR3 DNA, CDR3 protein, J gene, D gene, CDR3 length, clone size, V gene. D genes are given only for firm matches. Not all rows give a size; the values are once, few, many and, for expanded clones, a class.

CDR3nt: TGTGCTAGCAGTGAACGGATGGCGATCTACGAGCAGTACTTC
CDR3aa: CASSERMAIYEQYF
j_gene: TRBJ2-7
d_gene: .
len: 14
abundance: .
v_gene: TRBV2

CDR3nt: TGTGCTAGGGGTTCGGCCCTTACTAGCACAGATACGCAGTATTTT
CDR3aa: CARGSALTSTDTQYF
j_gene: TRBJ2-3
d_gene: .
len: 15
abundance: .
v_gene: TRBV5-4

CDR3nt: TGTGCCAGCAGCTACACCCGGGACAGGGGTTACGAGCAGTATTTC
CDR3aa: CASSYTRDRGYEQYF
j_gene: TRBJ2-7
d_gene: TRBD1
len: 15
abundance: .
v_gene: TRBV11-1

CDR3nt: TGTGCCAGCAGCCTCGATCCCCAATTGAAGACCGTGGAGCTGTTTTTT
CDR3aa: CASSLDPQLKTVELFF
j_gene: TRBJ2-2
d_gene: .
len: 16
abundance: once
v_gene: TRBV11-2

CDR3nt: TGTGCTAGCAGTTTAGGAGGTACAGCTCTGAGCTCCCACGAGCAGTACTTC
CDR3aa: CASSLGGTALSSHEQYF
j_gene: TRBJ2-7
d_gene: .
len: 17
abundance: .
v_gene: TRBV11-2

CDR3nt: TGTGCCTGGACCGACCAGGTGAACACCGAAGCTTTCTTT
CDR3aa: CAWTDQVNTEAFF
j_gene: TRBJ1-1
d_gene: .
len: 13
abundance: .
v_gene: TRBV30

CDR3nt: .
CDR3aa: CADSQVGTGNTDTRYF
j_gene: TRBJ2-3
d_gene: .
len: 16
abundance: .
v_gene: TRBV4-1

CDR3nt: TGTGCCAGCAGCTCTGGGGGAAGCTCTGTTTTAGCCCTCACAGATAGGCAGTATTTT
CDR3aa: CASSSGGSSVLALTDRQYF
j_gene: TRBJ2-3
d_gene: .
len: 19
abundance: .
v_gene: TRBV11-1

CDR3nt: TGTGTCAGCAGCAAACAGTCTGCCATATATAATCCACACCTCCACTTT
CDR3aa: CVSSKQSAIYNPHLHF
j_gene: TRBJ1-6
d_gene: .
len: 16
abundance: .
v_gene: TRBV6-5

CDR3nt: TGTGCCAGCAGCTTAGGTGCGGGAGATATTGAGCAGTTCTTC
CDR3aa: CASSLGAGDIEQFF
j_gene: TRBJ2-1
d_gene: TRBD2
len: 14
abundance: many
v_gene: TRBV11-1

CDR3nt: TGTACCAGCAACTTAGGAGCGGGAGGGCCTGGTGACACGCAGTATTTT
CDR3aa: CTSNLGAGGPGDTQYF
j_gene: TRBJ2-3
d_gene: TRBD2
len: 16
abundance: .
v_gene: TRBV7-8

CDR3nt: TGTGCCAGCAGCCCACGACCCGCAGATACACGGTATTTT
CDR3aa: CASSPRPADTRYF
j_gene: TRBJ2-3
d_gene: .
len: 13
abundance: .
v_gene: TRBV6-5

CDR3nt: TGCAGCGCCGCCGGGCTAGCGGGCTGCAATGAACAGTCCTTC
CDR3aa: CSAAGLAGCNEQSF
j_gene: TRBJ2-1
d_gene: TRBD2
len: 14
abundance: .
v_gene: TRBV29-1

CDR3nt: TGTGCCAGCAATGGCGGGAGGGCCGACACCGGGGAGCTGTTTTTT
CDR3aa: CASNGGRADTGELFF
j_gene: TRBJ2-2
d_gene: TRBD2
len: 15
abundance: many
v_gene: TRBV28

CDR3nt: TGTGCCAGCAGTCCCGAGTACCGTTCGGCCGGAAAGCTGTTTTTT
CDR3aa: CASSPEYRSAGKLFF
j_gene: TRBJ2-2
d_gene: .
len: 15
abundance: few
v_gene: TRBV6-5

CDR3nt: TGTGCCAGCCATGGCCGGCTAGCGGGAGTGGTTCGTGGCGAGCTGTTATTT
CDR3aa: CASHGRLAGVVRGELLF
j_gene: TRBJ2-2
d_gene: TRBD2
len: 17
abundance: .
v_gene: TRBV6-5

CDR3nt: TGTTCCAGCAGCTATATAGGACAGGGCGAACATAAGCAGTTCTTC
CDR3aa: CSSSYIGQGEHKQFF
j_gene: TRBJ2-1
d_gene: TRBD1
len: 15
abundance: .
v_gene: TRBV11-2

CDR3nt: TGTGCCAGCAGCTTACAGTGGGTAGATACGCAATATTTT
CDR3aa: CASSLQWVDTQYF
j_gene: TRBJ2-3
d_gene: .
len: 13
abundance: .
v_gene: TRBV11-2

CDR3nt: TGTGCCAGCAGTTTACCCGGTAGCGGGAGTACCCCCAATGTGCAGTTCTTC
CDR3aa: CASSLPGSGSTPNVQFF
j_gene: TRBJ2-1
d_gene: TRBD2
len: 17
abundance: .
v_gene: TRBV12-3/TRBV12-4

CDR3nt: TGTGTCAGCAGCTTAGTGGGGGGTACGAACACCGGGGAGCTGTTTTTC
CDR3aa: CVSSLVGGTNTGELFF
j_gene: TRBJ2-2
d_gene: .
len: 16
abundance: .
v_gene: TRBV11-1

CDR3nt: TGCAGTGCTAAACGGACGGCAGTCTATGGCTACACCTTC
CDR3aa: CSAKRTAVYGYTF
j_gene: TRBJ1-2
d_gene: .
len: 13
abundance: many
v_gene: TRBV20-1

CDR3nt: TGTACCAACAGCTTAGGTGGAGTGAGTACGCAGTATTTT
CDR3aa: CTNSLGGVSTQYF
j_gene: TRBJ2-3
d_gene: .
len: 13
abundance: .
v_gene: TRBV7-8

CDR3nt: TGTGCTAACAGTGAGTCGCCTACCAGACAAGAGACCCAGTACTTC
CDR3aa: CANSESPTRQETQYF
j_gene: TRBJ2-5
d_gene: .
len: 15
abundance: .
v_gene: TRBV10-3

CDR3nt: TGTGCCAGCAGCTTGGACATCGGTAATTCACCCCCCCACTTT
CDR3aa: CASSLDIGNSPPHF
j_gene: TRBJ1-6
d_gene: .
len: 14
abundance: .
v_gene: TRBV5-5

CDR3nt: TGTGCCAGCAGAGAACGAGAGACCCAGTACTTC
CDR3aa: CASRERETQYF
j_gene: TRBJ2-5
d_gene: .
len: 11
abundance: medium-sized
v_gene: TRBV7-8

CDR3nt: TGCAGCGCCGGAAGACAGGGAAACAGTGAGCAATTCTTC
CDR3aa: CSAGRQGNSEQFF
j_gene: TRBJ2-1
d_gene: TRBD1
len: 13
abundance: .
v_gene: TRBV29-1

CDR3nt: TGTGCCATCATTGAGTCGGCTATCAGACAAGAGACCCAGTATTTC
CDR3aa: CAIIESAIRQETQYF
j_gene: TRBJ2-5
d_gene: .
len: 15
abundance: once
v_gene: TRBV10-3

CDR3nt: TGTGCCAGCAGCCACCTCCCGGGGATTAGTGTCTACGAGGTGTACTTC
CDR3aa: CASSHLPGISVYEVYF
j_gene: TRBJ2-7
d_gene: .
len: 16
abundance: .
v_gene: TRBV4-2

CDR3nt: TGTGCCAGCCGACAACACGGACTGCTTTACCAGTACAATGAGCAGTTCTTC
CDR3aa: CASRQHGLLYQYNEQFF
j_gene: TRBJ2-1
d_gene: .
len: 17
abundance: .
v_gene: TRBV6-2/TRBV6-3

CDR3nt: TGTGCCAGCAGCTTGGAGGATAGGGCGCACAGCTCCTACGTGCAGTACTTC
CDR3aa: CASSLEDRAHSSYVQYF
j_gene: TRBJ2-7
d_gene: .
len: 17
abundance: .
v_gene: TRBV5-5

CDR3nt: TGTGCCAGCATTGCCGGGAGAGTAACTACAGATACGCAGTATTTT
CDR3aa: CASIAGRVTTDTQYF
j_gene: TRBJ2-3
d_gene: .
len: 15
abundance: .
v_gene: TRBV11-2

CDR3nt: TGTGCCAGTAGCCCCTATAAAGGCGGCTCAGATACGCAGTATTTT
CDR3aa: CASSPYKGGSDTQYF
j_gene: TRBJ2-3
d_gene: .
len: 15
abundance: .
v_gene: TRBV7-3

CDR3nt: TGTGCCGTCAGTGAGTCGGCAACCAGACAAGAGACCAAGTACTTC
CDR3aa: CAVSESATRQETKYF
j_gene: TRBJ2-5
d_gene: .
len: 15
abundance: .
v_gene: TRBV10-3

CDR3nt: TGCATCGTGGCCGGGACTAGCGAGAGCTCCGAGCAGTACTTC
CDR3aa: CIVAGTSESSEQYF
j_gene: TRBJ2-7
d_gene: TRBD2
len: 14
abundance: .
v_gene: TRBV29-1

CDR3nt: TGTGCCAGCAGCCTATACAGGGAGACTGGAAACGCAATATATTTT
CDR3aa: CASSLYRETGNAIYF
j_gene: TRBJ1-3
d_gene: .
len: 15
abundance: .
v_gene: TRBV11-2

CDR3nt: TGTGCCAGCACCTACAGACTAGCGGGGACTAACGAGCAGTACTTC
CDR3aa: CASTYRLAGTNEQYF
j_gene: TRBJ2-7
d_gene: TRBD2
len: 15
abundance: .
v_gene: TRBV28

CDR3nt: TGCAGTGGATTGCCGGGACAGGGGATGGGTGAGCAGTTCTTC
CDR3aa: CSGLPGQGMGEQFF
j_gene: TRBJ2-1
d_gene: TRBD1
len: 14
abundance: .
v_gene: TRBV29-1

CDR3nt: TGCACCATCAGCCAAGCCGTGACGGGGGGTCACATTAGCTACGAGCAGTACTTC
CDR3aa: CTISQAVTGGHISYEQYF
j_gene: TRBJ2-7
d_gene: TRBD2
len: 18
abundance: once
v_gene: TRBV4-3

CDR3nt: TGTGACAACAGCTTAGGGCAGGGCTACACTGAAGCTTTCTTT
CDR3aa: CDNSLGQGYTEAFF
j_gene: TRBJ1-1
d_gene: .
len: 14
abundance: .
v_gene: TRBV11-1

CDR3nt: TGTGCCAGCCCCATCACCCAGGGGACTAATTCACCCCTCCACTTT
CDR3aa: CASPITQGTNSPLHF
j_gene: TRBJ1-6
d_gene: .
len: 15
abundance: few
v_gene: TRBV11-2

CDR3nt: TGTAGCGCTGAAGGAGGAGGACAGACCTATGGCCACACCTTC
CDR3aa: CSAEGGGQTYGHTF
j_gene: TRBJ1-2
d_gene: .
len: 14
abundance: .
v_gene: TRBV29-1

CDR3nt: TGTGCCAACAGCTTTCTTAATGGTGAGGATTTCTTC
CDR3aa: CANSFLNGEDFF
j_gene: TRBJ2-1
d_gene: .
len: 12
abundance: .
v_gene: TRBV11-2